This record concerns one T cell receptor beta chain sequence. Unmatched junction bases numbered 11, after V lost 2 bases and J lost 4 bases. The CDR3 sequence is 16 residues long. The germline V gene has CDR1 SQVTM and CDR2 ANQGSEA. Positive CCR7 selection of CD45RO-negative cells yielded the naive CD8 cells, and terminally differentiated effector memory CD45RA+ cells were excluded. These data originate in a study of shared clonotypes between healthy human individuals. Assay: immunoSEQ multiplex PCR; the TCRdb copy retains only in-frame clones and omits some. The table includes roughly 2,000,000 clones, 85% to 95% detected once.

This receptor was obtained from a young man in good health. Some clones in this sample may be carry-over from other donors' samples. The sample comprised naive CD8+ T cells from PBMCs. The chain has TRBV29-1 and TRBJ2-7, with TRBD1 matching 10 bases. The CDR3 coding sequence is TGCAGCGTTGAACAGTGGGGGACAGGGGTTTCTTACGAGCAGTACTTC. Its translation is CSVEQWGTGVSYEQYF.